These 15 T cell receptor beta chains were all obtained from the same sample, sequenced in a study of sequential checkpoint blockade in melanoma. Using immunoSEQ multiplex PCR, the repertoire was profiled, and TCRdb retains in-frame clones only, with some absent. The sample holds roughly 12,000 clones; roughly 80% are singletons and the top ten take about a sixth. Treatment described: randomized to nivolumab then ipilimumab (arm A) or the reverse (arm B). Sequencing used CD8+ T cells sorted from blood (inferred from file names), obtained from a patient given nivolumab and ipilimumab in sequence. The origin of the receptors is a human donor with melanoma.

The CDR3 bases are TGTGCCAGCAGTTACTCGGCGGAGCACACCGGGGAGCTGTTTTTT. It yields the protein CASSYSAEHTGELFF. V gene TRBV6-5 combines with J gene TRBJ2-2; D uncertain. V dropped 0 bases and J dropped 3 bases, with 8 bases sitting between them. CDR3 length: 15 amino acids. CDR1 and CDR2 (germline): MNHEY, SVGAGI.

The chain employs TRBV29-1 and TRBJ2-1; TRBD2 agrees at 12 bases. Germline loops: CDR1 SQVTM, CDR2 ANQGSEA. Unmatched junction bases numbered 15, after V lost 2 bases and J lost 4 bases. CDR3 length equals 19 residues. In nucleotides, the CDR3 is TGCAGCGTTGAACCCCCCCTCACCCAACTAGCGGGAGGTTACAATGAGCAGTTCTTC. Translation gives CSVEPPLTQLAGGYNEQFF.

The V and J genes are TRBV28 and TRBJ2-3; 8 bases align to TRBD2. CDR3 length: 13 residues. The V gene's germline CDR1 is MDHEN and CDR2 SYDVKM. The CDR3 DNA is TGTGCTTGGCGGGAGGTGGGAACAGATACGCAGTATTTT. This gives the protein CAWREVGTDTQYF.

The chain carries TRBV5-1 and TRBJ2-5; D gene uncertain. Germline values: CDR1 SGHRS, CDR2 YFSETQ. The CDR3 has 11 amino acids. The V and J ends lost 2 bases and 3 bases respectively, with 2 bases between them. The CDR3 reads CASSFKETQYF. The CDR3 nucleotides read TGCGCCAGCAGCTTCAAAGAGACCCAGTACTTC.

The V call is TRBV6-5, the J call TRBJ1-5; D call uncertain. Trimming removed 4 bases at V and 4 bases at J, with 5 bases between. CDR1 and CDR2 from the germline V gene are MNHEY and SVGAGI. The CDR3 contains 12 residues. CDR3 amino acids: CASSSPNQPQHF. CDR3 sequence (DNA): TGTGCCAGCAGTTCCCCAAATCAGCCCCAGCATTTT.

This rearrangement joins TRBV7-9 to TRBJ2-3; D may be TRBD1 (5 bases). This CDR3 contains 15 residues. Germline CDR1 and CDR2: SEHNR and FQNEAQ (reference sequence). Trimming left V 5 bases short and J 0 bases short, with 12 bases between. The CDR3 sequence: CASSPLGLSTDTQYF. The CDR3 DNA reads as TGTGCCAGCAGCCCCTTGGGGCTCAGCACAGATACGCAGTATTTT.

This clone appeared a few times. The chain has TRBV11-2 and TRBJ2-7; 10 bases agree with TRBD2. V dropped 4 bases and J dropped 4; count of bases not matched to a gene: 10. Germline-derived CDR1 and CDR2 are SGHAT and FQNNGV. This CDR3 region has 16 residues. The CDR3 sequence is CASSSPGGLASYEQYF. CDR3 bases: TGTGCCAGCAGCTCCCCGGGGGGACTAGCGTCGTACGAGCAGTACTTC.

This clone was counted a few times. The chain has TRBV7-9 and TRBJ1-4, with 11 bases lining up with TRBD1. Trimming cost V 4 bases and J 8 bases; bases outside gene matches: 12. There are 17 residues in the CDR3. Germline CDR1 and CDR2: SEHNR and FQNEAQ (reference sequence). CDR3 region: CASSSSDRGLDLEKLFF. The CDR3 region has the DNA TGTGCCAGCAGCTCTTCGGACAGGGGGCTCGACTTGGAAAAACTGTTTTTT.

This chain links TRBV5-3 with TRBJ1-1; D gene ambiguous. TRBV5-3 is an open reading frame whose function is uncertain. This CDR3 region has 13 residues. Trimming left V 8 bases short and J 3 bases short, with 14 bases between. CDR3: CASSPHSHTEAFF. As DNA, the CDR3 is TGTGCCAGCAGCCCCCACAGTCACACTGAAGCTTTCTTT.

V is TRBV25-1 and J is TRBJ2-7; possibly TRBD2 for D (6 bases). The CDR3 consists of 12 residues. V was shortened by 5 bases and J by 7 bases, with 12 bases between the two germline ends. Germline CDR1 is MGHDK and CDR2 is SYGVNS. CDR3 in amino acids: CASSPYAGEQYF. The CDR3 bases are TGTGCCAGCAGTCCCTACGCGGGGGAGCAGTACTTC.

The chain joins TRBV4-1 to TRBJ1-1; 8 positions match TRBD1. Germline CDR1 and CDR2: MGHRA and YSYEKL. The V segment lost 4 bases and the J segment 5 bases; nucleotides outside the gene matches: 6. This CDR3 comprises 14 residues. In DNA, the CDR3 is TGCGCCAGCAGCCCGTACAGGGGGAGTACTGAAGCTTTCTTT. Protein: CASSPYRGSTEAFF.

The chain has TRBV2 and TRBJ1-1; D might be TRBD1 (6 bases). Trimming cost V 4 bases and J 1 base, with 13 bases left between them. Germline V gene sequence: CDR1 SNHLY, CDR2 FYNNEI. This CDR3 is built from 15 residues. The CDR3 nucleotides read TGTGCCAGCAGTGCCCCGGACAGAACGAACACTGAAGCTTTCTTT. As protein: CASSAPDRTNTEAFF.

This chain joins TRBV19 and TRBJ2-2, with TRBD2 identical over 9 bases. With 5 bases clipped from V and 4 bases from J, the junction kept 8 bases outside the gene matches. The germline gives CDR1 LNHDA, CDR2 SQIVND (reference sequence). This CDR3 is 16 amino acids long. The CDR3 here is CASSLAGGPVTGELFF. In nucleotides, the CDR3 is TGTGCCAGTAGTTTGGCGGGGGGGCCGGTCACCGGGGAGCTGTTTTTT.

The gene calls are TRBV9 and TRBJ2-1, with a tentative D call TRBD2 (6 bases). The germline V and J ends were trimmed by 0 bases and 2 bases, with 9 bases remaining between them. Germline V gives CDR1 SGDLS, CDR2 YYNGEE. The CDR3 has 15 residues. The CDR3 DNA follows: TGTGCCAGCAGCGTAGCAGTAGCGGCCTACAATGAGCAGTTCTTC. The encoded protein is CASSVAVAAYNEQFF.

The gene calls are TRBV6-1 and TRBJ2-5, with D perhaps matching TRBD2 (5 bases). The J call may be wrong; the DNA end is better matched by TRBJ2-7. Germline V lookup: CDR1 MNHNS, CDR2 SASEGT. CDR3 length equals 15 residues. Here the CDR3 DNA reads TGTGCCAGCAGTGAAGCGATAGGAGGAGACTACGAGCAGTACTTC. Amino acid sequence: CASSEAIGGDYEQYF.